The 6 T cell receptor beta chains listed next were all sequenced from one sample in a study of shared clonotypes between healthy human individuals. Here immunoSEQ multiplex PCR was the method, and the copy in TCRdb shows in-frame clones only, minus some. The repertoire holds 1 million to 1.2 million clones, approximately 80% seen once, with roughly 0.83% in the top ten. The sequenced sample consisted of memory CD4+ T cells from PBMCs. Subset specified: CD45RA-negative fraction. The source is a man aged 18 to 29 in good health. Some clones in this sample may be carry-over from other donors' samples.

The chain is built from TRBV6-1 and TRBJ1-5; D not resolved. V was shortened by 3 bases and J by 7 bases, with 10 bases between the two germline ends. The CDR3 is 13 amino acids. Germline CDR1 reads MNHNS; CDR2 reads SASEGT. CDR3 residues: CASSDVVGQPQHF. The CDR3 nucleotides read TGTGCCAGCAGTGACGTCGTGGGGCAGCCCCAGCATTTT.

The chain uses TRBV6-6 and TRBJ1-2, with 8 bases identical to TRBD1. The CDR3 extends over 16 amino acids. The V segment lost 0 bases and the J segment 8 bases; nucleotides outside the gene matches: 11. CDR1 and CDR2 from the germline V gene are MNHNY and SVGAGI (reference sequence). As DNA, the CDR3 is TGTGCCAGCAGTTACTCGATTGCCCCAGGGGGCGGGGGCTACACCTTC. Amino acid sequence: CASSYSIAPGGGGYTF.

The V gene is TRBV11-2, the J gene TRBJ2-5; 7 bases fit TRBD1. Per the germline V gene, CDR1 is SGHAT and CDR2 is FQNNGV. Trimming cost V 1 base and J 4 bases; bases outside gene matches: 9. This CDR3 is built from 16 residues. The CDR3 nucleotides are TGTGCCAGCAGCTTAGGGTTGAGGGGGCGCGGAGAGACCCAGTACTTC. This sequence encodes CASSLGLRGRGETQYF.

This chain connects TRBV6-5 to TRBJ1-1; no definite D call. Trimming left V 4 bases short and J 2 bases short, with 8 bases between. The CDR3 length is 13 residues. Per germline, CDR1 MNHEY and CDR2 SVGAGI. The CDR3 sequence is CASSSASNTEAFF. The CDR3 DNA is TGTGCCAGCAGTTCAGCATCAAACACTGAAGCTTTCTTT.

The CDR3 bases are TGTGCCAGTGATGCCCAGAGCGGGGGCCAATACAATGAGCAGTTCTTC. Translating gives CASDAQSGGQYNEQFF. The chain joins TRBV13 to TRBJ2-1; 8 bases fit TRBD2. The length of the CDR3 is 16 residues. After removal of 9 bases from V and 4 bases from J, the junction contained 14 bases not matched to a gene. Germline V gene lookup returns CDR1 PRHDT and CDR2 FYEKMQ (reference sequence).

This clone came up a few times. This sample includes further DNA sequences coding for the same CDR3. The chain carries TRBV10-3 and TRBJ1-2; D remains ambiguous. The germline V and J ends were trimmed by 4 bases and 2 bases, with 8 bases remaining between them. The CDR3 sequence is 13 residues long. The germline V gene encodes CDR1 ENHRY and CDR2 SYGVKD. The chain's CDR3 is CAISGGENYGYTF. The CDR3 DNA reads TGTGCCATCAGTGGGGGAGAGAACTATGGCTACACCTTC.